This T cell receptor (beta chain) was captured in a study of T cell responses to AZD1222 COVID-19 vaccine. The CDR3 contains 14 residues. Trimming pared 4 bases from V and 1 base from J, leaving 10 bases between. Germline V CDR1 and CDR2: MNHNY, SVGAGI (reference sequence). The method was immunoSEQ multiplex PCR; TCRdb's version includes in-frame clones alone and lacks a portion of them. This sample carries 100,000 to 150,000 clones, 80% to 90% of them seen once, and the ten largest clones take roughly 8%. The chain combines TRBV6-6 with TRBJ1-1, with TRBD1 as a possible D gene (6 bases). The TCR was taken from an adult in good health. The sample here was peripheral blood, taken on day 0 of AZD1222 vaccination. CDR3 nucleotides: TGTGCCAGCAGTTTCCAACAGGGGAACACTGAAGCTTTCTTT. This encodes CASSFQQGNTEAFF.